What follows are 5 T cell receptor beta chains derived from one specimen sequenced in a study of T cell repertoires in cytomegalovirus infection. Their specific antigens are unknown. TCRdb fed the reads into MiXCR, producing one record per CDR3 protein. The sample yields a few hundred thousand distinct CDR3 sequences, almost 40% seen once. The source material was cultured PBMCs, sampled from culture after CMV antigen stimulation. The receptors shown here come from a human donor in good health (CMV status not recorded). Some clones in this sample may be carry-over from other donors' samples.

The chain recombines TRBV25-1 with TRBJ1-5; D gene uncertain. Germline V gene lookup returns CDR1 MGHDK and CDR2 SYGVNS. The ends were cut back, 8 bases at V and 6 bases at J, with 20 bases in the middle. The CDR3 spans 15 residues. The chain's CDR3 is CASAEGGWGGQPQHF. CDR3 bases: TGTGCCAGCGCCGAGGGCGGGTGGGGTGGTCAGCCCCAGCATTTT.

This clonotype was detected only a few times. The chain carries TRBV4-1 and TRBJ2-1, with a possible D match to TRBD2 (6 bases). Germline values: CDR1 MGHRA, CDR2 YSYEKL. The length of the CDR3 is 16 residues. Deletions cut 2 bases from V and 0 bases from J, with 11 bases between. CDR3 region: CASSQMGLLSYNEQFF. CDR3 DNA: TGCGCCAGCAGCCAAATGGGACTCCTCTCCTACAATGAGCAGTTCTTC.

The CDR3 bases are TGTGCCAGCAGCCCCAAAATGGCCCCGGGGGGAGCAACTAATGAAAAACTGTTTTTT. Its protein product is CASSPKMAPGGATNEKLFF. The chain carries TRBV11-2 and TRBJ1-4; D is possibly TRBD1 (5 bases). CDR1 is SGHAT, CDR2 FQNNGV, per germline. V lost 5 bases and J 0 bases, leaving 22 bases between the germline ends. The CDR3 has 19 residues.

This clonotype showed up just a few times. The chain links TRBV5-1 to TRBJ2-3; D call uncertain. In germline, CDR1 is SGHRS, CDR2 YFSETQ. The CDR3 has 14 residues. V was shortened by 0 bases and J by 4 bases, with 9 bases between the two germline ends. CDR3 loop: CASSLGATSDTQYF. CDR3 nucleotide sequence: TGCGCCAGCAGCTTGGGGGCCACGTCAGATACGCAGTATTTT.

The CDR3 bases are TGTGCCACCAGAGGTTCTCCCAATCAGCCCCAGCATTTT. Its protein product is CATRGSPNQPQHF. J is TRBJ1-5 and V is TRBV24-1; D remains ambiguous. Per the germline V gene, CDR1 is KGHDR and CDR2 is SFDVKD. Trimming cost V 7 bases and J 3 bases, with 9 bases left between them. This CDR3 contains 13 residues.